These 29 T cell receptor beta chains were sequenced from one sample in a study of identical twins. MiXCR was run by TCRdb on the 5' RACE reads, yielding one entry per CDR3 protein. The table has approximately 600,000 distinct CDR3 sequences, just over 7% seen once. These data were also filed under a second study, of yellow fever vaccine responses in identical twins.

The sequencing sample was made of PBMCs. The receptor source for this set is a woman in her late teens or twenties in good health.

V is TRBV5-5 and J is TRBJ2-3, with D uncertain. CDR3 length equals 14 residues. The V end lost 3 bases, the J end lost 5 bases, and 13 bases lay between the germline ends. The germline V gene encodes CDR1 SGHKS and CDR2 YYEKEE (reference sequence). CDR3 in DNA: TGTGCCAGCAGCTCCCGCAAGCCGGGAGATACGCAGTATTTT. Its protein product is CASSSRKPGDTQYF.

The V call is TRBV20-1, the J call TRBJ2-1, with 11 bases matching TRBD2. The germline CDR1 and CDR2 sequences are DFQATT and SNEGSKA (reference sequence). The CDR3 sequence is 18 residues long. The V and J ends lost 0 bases and 4 bases, in that order; junction bases with no gene match: 11. CDR3 DNA: TGCAGTGCTAGAGATCTAGGGCTAGCGGGGGGTTCATACAATGAGCAGTTCTTC. This encodes CSARDLGLAGGSYNEQFF.

This clonotype was counted ten times or more. This chain links TRBV6-1 with TRBJ2-3; D may correspond to TRBD1 or TRBD2 (5 bases each). V was pared by 6 bases and J by 6 bases, with 22 bases between. Per the germline V gene, CDR1 is MNHNS and CDR2 is SASEGT. The CDR3 totals 16 residues. The CDR3 spells CASSPQTALESDTQYF. CDR3 in DNA: TGTGCCAGCAGCCCCCAGACAGCACTAGAGTCCGATACGCAGTATTTT.

In its sample, this clonotype was seen a few times. The chain links TRBV7-3 to TRBJ2-1, with 7 bases lining up with TRBD2. The CDR3 spans 15 residues. Unmatched junction bases numbered 5, after V lost 3 bases and J lost 3 bases. Germline CDR1 SGHTA, CDR2 FQGTGA. As DNA, the CDR3 is TGTGCCAGCAGCTTCGGGGGGTCTGTCTACAATGAGCAGTTCTTC. Its translation is CASSFGGSVYNEQFF.

This clonotype turned up a few times. The chain is built from TRBV20-1 and TRBJ1-6; TRBD1 is a possible D gene (5 bases). Germline V lookup: CDR1 DFQATT, CDR2 SNEGSKA (reference sequence). This CDR3 comprises 15 residues. Trimming shortened V by 3 bases and J by 7 bases, and 16 bases separated the two germline ends. The CDR3 is CSARSPGLSNSPLHF. The CDR3 DNA follows: TGCAGTGCTAGGAGCCCGGGACTCAGCAATTCACCCCTCCACTTT.

This clonotype was seen repeatedly, ten times or more. This sequence joins TRBV5-1 and TRBJ1-1, with a weak D call TRBD1 (6 bases). CDR1 is SGHRS, CDR2 YFSETQ, per germline. V was trimmed by 0 bases and J by 0 bases, leaving 9 bases between them. This CDR3 is 15 amino acids long. The CDR3 here is CASSLGGALNTEAFF. The CDR3 nucleotides read TGCGCCAGCAGCTTGGGGGGGGCTCTGAACACTGAAGCTTTCTTT.

This clonotype was detected many times. V and J are TRBV27 and TRBJ2-3, with D possibly being TRBD1 (6 bases). Germline CDR1 reads MNHEY; CDR2 reads SMNVEV (reference sequence). V lost 2 bases to trimming and J lost 3 bases, with 21 bases between them. The CDR3 totals 18 residues. In DNA, the CDR3 is TGTGCCAGCAGTTTAAAGGGGCAGGGGCGCGTGTGGACAGATACGCAGTATTTT. It translates to CASSLKGQGRVWTDTQYF.

This clonotype was recorded a few times. This chain uses TRBV3-1 with TRBJ2-3, with 8 bases that match TRBD1. CDR3 length: 16 amino acids. Germline-derived CDR1 and CDR2 are LGHDT and YNNKEL (reference sequence). Trimming cost V 2 bases and J 4 bases; bases outside gene matches: 8. In DNA form, the CDR3 reads TGTGCCAGCAGCCAATCAGGGACAGGAGGAGCAGATACGCAGTATTTT. This encodes CASSQSGTGGADTQYF.

The chain recombines TRBV15 with TRBJ2-2, with no clear D. The CDR3 consists of 16 residues. Germline CDR1 reads LNHNV; CDR2 reads YYDKDF (reference sequence). Trimming removed 5 bases at V and 1 base at J, with 14 bases between. The CDR3 is CATSATLPGNTGELFF. As DNA, the CDR3 is TGTGCCACCAGCGCGACCCTTCCGGGGAACACCGGGGAGCTGTTTTTT.

This clonotype showed up many times. The chain carries TRBV25-1 and TRBJ1-2; no reliable D call. V lost 0 bases and J 2 bases, leaving 13 bases between the germline ends. The CDR3 loop spans 16 amino acids. Germline CDR1 is MGHDK and CDR2 is SYGVNS. This chain's CDR3 is CASSEYIGSTNYGYTF. The CDR3 region has the DNA TGTGCCAGCAGTGAATATATAGGGTCGACGAACTATGGCTACACCTTC.

In its sample, this clonotype was seen a few times. V gene TRBV4-1 combines with J gene TRBJ2-7, with 7 nucleotides matching TRBD2. This CDR3 contains 19 residues. V dropped 0 bases and J dropped 1; count of bases not matched to a gene: 15. CDR1 and CDR2 (germline): MGHRA, YSYEKL. CDR3 sequence: CASSQDPHSGRSQSYEQYF. The CDR3 nucleotides are TGCGCCAGCAGCCAAGACCCTCATAGCGGGCGATCTCAATCCTACGAGCAGTACTTC.

This clonotype was detected ten times or more. The CDR3 nucleotides are TGTGCCACCAGCAGCGGGCCGGAATCCTACAATGAGCAGTTCTTC. This codes for CATSSGPESYNEQFF. The chain recombines TRBV15 with TRBJ2-1; D ambiguous. This CDR3 comprises 15 residues. Per the germline V gene, CDR1 is LNHNV and CDR2 is YYDKDF (reference sequence). Between the trimmed V and J ends, which lost 3 bases and 1 base, there was a span of 10 bases.

This clonotype was detected many times. The V call is TRBV12-3 or TRBV12-4, the J call TRBJ2-5; perhaps D is TRBD1 or TRBD2 (5 bases each). This CDR3 contains 16 residues. V was shortened by 2 bases and J by 5 bases, with 18 bases between the two germline ends. This chain's CDR3 is CASSLTGPFPFETQYF. The CDR3 DNA reads TGTGCCAGCAGTTTAACGGGACCCTTCCCCTTCGAGACCCAGTACTTC.

This clonotype came up many times. The genes are TRBV7-6 and TRBJ1-5, with D unresolved. The CDR3 consists of 15 residues. Per the germline V gene, CDR1 is SGHVS and CDR2 is FNYEAQ. V was trimmed by 1 base and J by 5 bases, leaving 12 bases between them. This CDR3 reads CASSLGSSMDQPQHF. CDR3 DNA sequence: TGTGCCAGCAGCTTAGGTAGCTCAATGGATCAGCCCCAGCATTTT.

This clonotype was seen many times. This chain uses TRBV2 with TRBJ2-1; tentative D call: TRBD2 (6 bases). Trimming removed 2 bases from V and 7 bases from J, with 15 bases in between. Per germline, CDR1 SNHLY and CDR2 FYNNEI. The CDR3 is made up of 15 amino acids. The CDR3 nucleotides are TGTGCCAGCAGTGAATATGAGATTGCGGGAAATGAGCAGTTCTTC. It yields the protein CASSEYEIAGNEQFF. The full variable domain, completed using reference TRBV2 and TRBJ2-1, is EPEVTQTPSHQVTQMGQEVILRCVPISNHLYFYWYRQILGQKVEFLVSFYNNEISEKSEIFDDQFSVERPDGSNFTLKIRSTKLEDSAMYFCASSEYEIAGNEQFFGPGTRLTVL.

As concerns this clonotype: A much more abundant neighbour one base away suggests this may be a read error. The chain employs TRBV20-1 and TRBJ2-1; TRBD2 matches 7 bases. Looked up from germline, CDR1 is DFQATT and CDR2 is SNEGSKA (reference sequence). This CDR3 region has 16 residues. Unmatched junction bases numbered 15, after V lost 4 bases and J lost 6 bases. As DNA, the CDR3 is TGCAGTGCTACCCCGACAGTTCTAGCGGTCTGCAATGAGCAGTTCTTC. Protein sequence: CSATPTVLAVCNEQFF.

This clonotype was detected ten times or more. This chain uses TRBV5-1 with TRBJ1-3; no clear D. Germline loops: CDR1 SGHRS, CDR2 YFSETQ. V dropped 3 bases and J dropped 0 bases, with 13 bases sitting between them. The CDR3 sequence is 16 residues long. The CDR3 DNA is TGCGCCAGCAGCTCCGCGACACGAAGCTCTGGAAACACCATATATTTT. This sequence encodes CASSSATRSSGNTIYF.

This sequence joins TRBV13 and TRBJ2-3; no clear D. Trimming left V 5 bases short and J 0 bases short, with 12 bases between. The length of the CDR3 is 15 residues. CDR1 is PRHDT and CDR2 is FYEKMQ in the germline V gene (reference sequence). This CDR3 is CASSPRLDSTDTQYF. The CDR3 DNA reads TGTGCCAGCAGCCCTAGGCTTGACAGCACAGATACGCAGTATTTT.

There are many counts of this clonotype. This chain links TRBV5-1 with TRBJ2-1; D may be TRBD1 (5 bases). Between the trimmed V and J ends, which lost 4 bases and 0 bases, there was a span of 11 bases. Germline V gene sequence: CDR1 SGHRS, CDR2 YFSETQ. This CDR3 is 15 amino acids long. This CDR3 reads CASSQGPSSYNEQFF. CDR3 nucleotides: TGCGCCAGCAGCCAGGGTCCAAGCTCCTACAATGAGCAGTTCTTC. Combining the CDR3 with reference TRBV5-1 and TRBJ2-1 gives the whole variable domain KAGVTQTPRYLIKTRGQQVTLSCSPISGHRSVSWYQQTPGQGLQFLFEYFSETQRNKGNFPGRFSGRQFSNSRSEMNVSTLELGDSALYLCASSQGPSSYNEQFFGPGTRLTVL.

This clonotype showed up many times. The chain links TRBV20-1 to TRBJ2-5, with a possible D match to TRBD2 (5 bases). The CDR3 runs 12 residues. Deletions cut 3 bases from V and 5 bases from J, with 10 bases between. CDR1 DFQATT and CDR2 SNEGSKA come from the germline V gene (reference sequence). The CDR3 bases are TGCAGTGCTAGTACGACGGGGGAGACCCAGTACTTC. Protein: CSASTTGETQYF.

The chain links TRBV25-1 to TRBJ1-2; tentative D call: TRBD1 (6 bases). Germline CDR1 is MGHDK and CDR2 is SYGVNS. The CDR3 is made up of 14 amino acids. Between the trimmed V and J ends, which lost 3 bases and 5 bases, there was a span of 13 bases. CDR3 residues: CASSESAGVYGYTF. For the CDR3, the DNA is TGTGCCAGCAGTGAGTCGGCAGGGGTTTATGGCTACACCTTC.

The chain combines TRBV6-5 with TRBJ2-5; 12 nucleotides line up with TRBD2. V was clipped by 2 bases and J by 4 bases; unmatched bases: 2. The CDR3 is 15 residues long. The V gene's germline CDR1 is MNHEY and CDR2 SVGAGI. The CDR3 DNA follows: TGTGCCAGCAGTTACCCTAGCGGGGGGGGAGAGACCCAGTACTTC. Translation: CASSYPSGGGETQYF.

In this sample, this clonotype turned up a few times. The chain joins TRBV2 to TRBJ2-7; TRBD1 agrees at 11 bases. In germline, CDR1 is SNHLY, CDR2 FYNNEI. The V and J ends lost 1 base and 6 bases, in that order; junction bases with no gene match: 5. The CDR3 consists of 15 residues. The CDR3 sequence: CASSEDRTGGSEQYV. The CDR3 bases are TGTGCCAGCAGTGAAGATCGGACAGGGGGCTCCGAGCAGTACGTC.

This clonotype came up a few times. This chain connects TRBV20-1 to TRBJ1-2, with TRBD1 as a possible D gene (6 bases). The CDR3 runs to 14 residues. Trimming took 6 bases from V and 0 from J, leaving 14 bases between them. The germline gives CDR1 DFQATT, CDR2 SNEGSKA (reference sequence). In nucleotides, the CDR3 is TGCAGTGCGCCTAGACGGACAGCTAACTATGGCTACACCTTC. Translation gives CSAPRRTANYGYTF.

This clonotype was found many times. This rearrangement joins TRBV5-1 to TRBJ1-2; D perhaps matches TRBD1 (6 bases). Trimming took off 5 bases at V and 7 bases at J, with 21 bases between the two ends. The CDR3 spans 15 residues. Germline V gives CDR1 SGHRS, CDR2 YFSETQ. The CDR3 loop is CASRSQPDSLGGYTF. CDR3 coding DNA: TGCGCCAGCAGATCACAACCGGACAGTCTGGGTGGCTACACCTTC.

In this sample, this clonotype turned up a few times. The V and J genes are TRBV27 and TRBJ1-6; weak D call: TRBD1 (6 bases). The length of the CDR3 is 13 residues. The germline V gene encodes CDR1 MNHEY and CDR2 SMNVEV (reference sequence). V lost 2 bases and J 8 bases, leaving 7 bases between the germline ends. CDR3 in amino acids: CASSLNRDSPLHF. CDR3 nucleotides: TGTGCCAGCAGTTTAAACAGGGATTCACCCCTCCACTTT.

This clonotype came up a few times. The CDR3 bases are TGTGCCAGCAGCCAAGAGGGCTTTGAAGGAAACACCATATATTTT. Translating gives CASSQEGFEGNTIYF. The gene calls are TRBV3-1 and TRBJ1-3, with D unclear. Germline V gives CDR1 LGHDT, CDR2 YNNKEL (reference sequence). CDR3 length: 15 residues. Trimming stripped 0 bases from V and 4 bases from J, with 10 bases between. The full variable domain, in which reference TRBV3-1 and TRBJ1-3 provide the parts outside the CDR3, is DTAVSQTPKYLVTQMGNDKSIKCEQNLGHDTMYWYKQDSKKFLKIMFSYNNKELIINETVPNRFSPKSPDKAHLNLHINSLELGDSAVYFCASSQEGFEGNTIYFGEGSWLTVV.

CDR3 residues: CSATPPGLNTDTQYF. CDR3 nucleotides: TGCAGTGCGACCCCCCCCGGTCTGAACACAGATACGCAGTATTTT. The chain has TRBV20-1 and TRBJ2-3; the D is unclear. Trimming took 6 bases from V and 2 from J, leaving 18 bases between them. This CDR3 comprises 15 residues. Germline values: CDR1 DFQATT, CDR2 SNEGSKA (reference sequence).

V and J are TRBV4-2 and TRBJ2-5; D is undetermined. The germline gives CDR1 LGHNA, CDR2 YNFKEQ. V was clipped by 1 base and J by 5 bases, with 14 bases between them. The CDR3 loop spans 15 amino acids. Here the CDR3 reads CASSQASRSEETQYF. The CDR3 DNA sequence: TGTGCCAGCAGCCAAGCTTCTAGATCAGAGGAGACCCAGTACTTC.